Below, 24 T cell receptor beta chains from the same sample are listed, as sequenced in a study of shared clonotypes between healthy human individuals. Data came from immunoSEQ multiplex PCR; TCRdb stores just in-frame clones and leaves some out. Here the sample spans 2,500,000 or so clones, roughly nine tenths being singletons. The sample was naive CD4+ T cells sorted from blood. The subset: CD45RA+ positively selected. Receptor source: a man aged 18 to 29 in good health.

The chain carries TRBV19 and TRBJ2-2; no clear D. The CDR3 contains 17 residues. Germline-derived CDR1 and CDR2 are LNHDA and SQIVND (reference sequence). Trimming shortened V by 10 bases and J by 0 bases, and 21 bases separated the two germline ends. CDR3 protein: CATEPTNDHSNTGELFF. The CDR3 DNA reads TGTGCCACCGAGCCAACTAACGATCATTCGAACACCGGGGAGCTGTTTTTT.

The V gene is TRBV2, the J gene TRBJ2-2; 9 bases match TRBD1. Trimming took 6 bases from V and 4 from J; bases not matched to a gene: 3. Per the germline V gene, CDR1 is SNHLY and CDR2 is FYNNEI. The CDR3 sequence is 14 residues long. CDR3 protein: CASRKTGGTGELFF. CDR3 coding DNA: TGTGCCAGCAGGAAGACAGGGGGCACCGGGGAGCTGTTTTTT.

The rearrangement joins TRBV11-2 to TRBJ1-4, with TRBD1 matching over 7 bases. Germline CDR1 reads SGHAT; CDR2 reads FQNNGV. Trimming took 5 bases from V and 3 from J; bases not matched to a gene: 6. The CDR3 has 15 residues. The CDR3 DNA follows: TGTGCCAGCAGCCCAGGGGGGAGAGCTAATGAAAAACTGTTTTTT. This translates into CASSPGGRANEKLFF.

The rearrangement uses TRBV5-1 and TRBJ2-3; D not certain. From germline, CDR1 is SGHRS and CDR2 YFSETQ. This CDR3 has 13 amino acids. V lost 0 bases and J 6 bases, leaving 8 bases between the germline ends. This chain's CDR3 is CASSLVNPDTQYF. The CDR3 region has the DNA TGCGCCAGCAGCTTGGTTAATCCGGATACGCAGTATTTT.

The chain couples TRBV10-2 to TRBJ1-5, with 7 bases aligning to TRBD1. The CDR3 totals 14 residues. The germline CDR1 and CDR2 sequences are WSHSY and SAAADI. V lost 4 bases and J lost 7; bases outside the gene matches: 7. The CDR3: CASSGGGNGQPQHF. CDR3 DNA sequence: TGCGCCAGCAGTGGAGGGGGCAATGGGCAGCCCCAGCATTTT.

DNA for the CDR3: TGTGCCAGCAGTTTAGCGACCGGGACAGTCGGCAAGTACTTC. Encoded protein: CASSLATGTVGKYF. The gene calls are TRBV28 and TRBJ2-7, with 7 bases that match TRBD1. The CDR3 is 14 residues long. The germline V gene encodes CDR1 MDHEN and CDR2 SYDVKM. V trimming: 2 bases; J trimming: 11 bases; junction bases outside the gene matches: 12.

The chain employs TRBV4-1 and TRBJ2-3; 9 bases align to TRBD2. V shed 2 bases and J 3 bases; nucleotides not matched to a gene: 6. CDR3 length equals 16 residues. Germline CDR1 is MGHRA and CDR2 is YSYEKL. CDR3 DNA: TGCGCCAGCAGCCAACGTTTAGCGGGGGAAACAGATACGCAGTATTTT. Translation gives CASSQRLAGETDTQYF.

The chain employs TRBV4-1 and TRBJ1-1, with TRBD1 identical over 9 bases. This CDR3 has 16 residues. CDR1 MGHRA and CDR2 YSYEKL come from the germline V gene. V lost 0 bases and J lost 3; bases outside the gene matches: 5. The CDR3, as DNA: TGCGCCAGCAGCCAAGAGACAGGACAGGGGCACACTGAAGCTTTCTTT. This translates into CASSQETGQGHTEAFF.

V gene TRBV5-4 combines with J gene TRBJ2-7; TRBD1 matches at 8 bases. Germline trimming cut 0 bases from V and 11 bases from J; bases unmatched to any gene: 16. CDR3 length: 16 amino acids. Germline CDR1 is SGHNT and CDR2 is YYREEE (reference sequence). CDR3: CASSLGGIGTGPTEYF. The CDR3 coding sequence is TGTGCCAGCAGCTTGGGGGGGATCGGGACAGGTCCCACGGAGTACTTC.

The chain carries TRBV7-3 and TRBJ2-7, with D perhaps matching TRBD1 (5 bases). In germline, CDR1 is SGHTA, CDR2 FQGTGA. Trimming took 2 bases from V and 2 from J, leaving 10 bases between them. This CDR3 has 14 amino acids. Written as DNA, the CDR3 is TGTGCCAGCAGCTTATCAGGGATGACCTACGAGCAGTACTTC. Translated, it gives CASSLSGMTYEQYF.

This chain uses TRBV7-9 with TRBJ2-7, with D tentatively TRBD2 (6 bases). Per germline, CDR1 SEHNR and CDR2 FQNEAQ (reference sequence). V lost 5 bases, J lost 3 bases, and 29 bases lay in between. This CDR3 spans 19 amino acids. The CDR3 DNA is TGTGCCAGCAGCCATCCCAAATATTTCGGGGGTGCAGGAAGCTACGAGCAGTACTTC. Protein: CASSHPKYFGGAGSYEQYF.

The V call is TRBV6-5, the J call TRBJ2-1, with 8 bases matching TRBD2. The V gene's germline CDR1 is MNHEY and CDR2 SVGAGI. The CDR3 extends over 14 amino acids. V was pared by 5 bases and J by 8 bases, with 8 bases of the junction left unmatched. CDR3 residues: CASSLRGGLDEQFF. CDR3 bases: TGTGCCAGCAGTCTACGGGGGGGTCTGGATGAGCAGTTCTTC.

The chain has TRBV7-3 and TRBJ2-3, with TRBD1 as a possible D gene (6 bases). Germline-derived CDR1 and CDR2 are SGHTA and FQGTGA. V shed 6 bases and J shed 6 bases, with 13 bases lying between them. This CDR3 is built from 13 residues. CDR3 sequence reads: CASSKQGRDTQYF. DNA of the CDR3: TGTGCCAGCAGTAAACAGGGTCGGGATACGCAGTATTTT. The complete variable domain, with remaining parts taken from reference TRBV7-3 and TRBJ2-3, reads GAGVSQTPSNKVTEKGKYVELRCDPISGHTALYWYRQSLGQGPEFLIYFQGTGAADDSGLPNDRFFAVRPEGSVSTLKIQRTERGDSAVYLCASSKQGRDTQYFGPGTRLTVL.

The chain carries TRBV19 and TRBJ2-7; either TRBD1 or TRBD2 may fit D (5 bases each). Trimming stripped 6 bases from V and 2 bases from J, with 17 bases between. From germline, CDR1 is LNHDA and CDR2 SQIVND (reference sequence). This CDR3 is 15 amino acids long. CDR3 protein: CASSPLGDRPYEQYF. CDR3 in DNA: TGTGCCAGTAGCCCTCTGGGGGACCGACCCTACGAGCAGTACTTC.

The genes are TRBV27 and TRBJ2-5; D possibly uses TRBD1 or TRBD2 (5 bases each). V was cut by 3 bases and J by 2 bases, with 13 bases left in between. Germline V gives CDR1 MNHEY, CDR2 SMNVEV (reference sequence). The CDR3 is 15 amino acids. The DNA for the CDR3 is TGTGCCAGCAGTTTCGATCGTGAGGGGCAAGAGACCCAGTACTTC. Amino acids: CASSFDREGQETQYF.

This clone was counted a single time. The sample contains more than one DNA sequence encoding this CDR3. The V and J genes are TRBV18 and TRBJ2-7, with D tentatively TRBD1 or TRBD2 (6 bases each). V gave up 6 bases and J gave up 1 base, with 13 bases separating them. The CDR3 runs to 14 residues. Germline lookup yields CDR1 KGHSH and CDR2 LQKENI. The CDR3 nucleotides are TGTGCCAGCTCCCCGAGGGGGGATTCCTACGAGCAGTACTTC. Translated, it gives CASSPRGDSYEQYF.

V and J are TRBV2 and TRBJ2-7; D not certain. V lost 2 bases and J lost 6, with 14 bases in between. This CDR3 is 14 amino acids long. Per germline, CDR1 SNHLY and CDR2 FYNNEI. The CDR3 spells CASSEFLSIAEQYF. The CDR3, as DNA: TGTGCCAGCAGTGAATTTCTGAGTATCGCCGAGCAGTACTTC.

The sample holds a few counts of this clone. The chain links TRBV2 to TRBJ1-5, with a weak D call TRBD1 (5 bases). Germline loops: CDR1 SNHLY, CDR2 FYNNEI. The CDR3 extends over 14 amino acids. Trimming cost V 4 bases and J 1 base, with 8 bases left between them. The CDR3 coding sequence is TGTGCCAGCAGTGGGGGGACCAGCAATCAGCCCCAGCATTTT. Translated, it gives CASSGGTSNQPQHF.

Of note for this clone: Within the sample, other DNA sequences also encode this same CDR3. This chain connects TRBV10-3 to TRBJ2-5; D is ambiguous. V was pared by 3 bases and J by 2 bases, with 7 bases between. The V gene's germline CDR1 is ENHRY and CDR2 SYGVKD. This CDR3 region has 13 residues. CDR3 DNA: TGTGCCATCAGTGAAGGGCAGCAAGAGACCCAGTACTTC. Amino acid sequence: CAISEGQQETQYF.

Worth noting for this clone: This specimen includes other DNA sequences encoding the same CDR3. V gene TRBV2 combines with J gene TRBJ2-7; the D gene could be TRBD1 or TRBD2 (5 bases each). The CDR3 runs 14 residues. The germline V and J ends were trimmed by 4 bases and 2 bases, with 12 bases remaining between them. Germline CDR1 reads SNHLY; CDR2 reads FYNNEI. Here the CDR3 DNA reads TGTGCCAGCAGTGTGGGGCAGGGAGCCTACGAGCAGTACTTC. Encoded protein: CASSVGQGAYEQYF.

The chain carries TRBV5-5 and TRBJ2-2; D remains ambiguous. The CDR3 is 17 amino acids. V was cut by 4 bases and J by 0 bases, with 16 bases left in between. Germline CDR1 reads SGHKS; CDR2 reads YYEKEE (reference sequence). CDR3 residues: CASSRLPGYANTGELFF. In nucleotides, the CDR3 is TGTGCCAGCAGCCGATTACCCGGGTACGCGAACACCGGGGAGCTGTTTTTT.

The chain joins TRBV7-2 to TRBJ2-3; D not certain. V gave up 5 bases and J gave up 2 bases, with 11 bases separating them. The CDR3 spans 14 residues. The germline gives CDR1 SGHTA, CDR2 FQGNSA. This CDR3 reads CASSQDFNTDTQYF. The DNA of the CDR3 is TGTGCCAGCAGCCAAGACTTTAACACAGATACGCAGTATTTT.

CDR3 loop: CASSTDPEKLFF. The CDR3 DNA sequence: TGTGCCAGCAGCACGGATCCGGAAAAACTGTTTTTT. V gene TRBV5-6 combines with J gene TRBJ1-4; D is unresolved. This CDR3 has 12 amino acids. V dropped 4 bases and J dropped 8 bases, with 9 bases sitting between them. CDR1 SGHDT and CDR2 YYEEEE come from the germline V gene. The variable domain in full, completed from reference TRBV5-6 and TRBJ1-4, reads DAGVTQSPTHLIKTRGQQVTLRCSPKSGHDTVSWYQQALGQGPQFIFQYYEEEERQRGNFPDRFSGHQFPNYSSELNVNALLLGDSALYLCASSTDPEKLFFGSGTQLSVL.

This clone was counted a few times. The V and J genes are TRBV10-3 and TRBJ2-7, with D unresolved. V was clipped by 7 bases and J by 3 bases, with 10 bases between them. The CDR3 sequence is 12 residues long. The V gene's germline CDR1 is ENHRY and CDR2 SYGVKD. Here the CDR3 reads CAITPDNYEQYF. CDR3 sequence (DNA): TGTGCCATCACTCCGGATAACTACGAGCAGTACTTC.